These 23 T cell receptor beta chains were all obtained from the same sample, sequenced in a study of spatial heterogeneity in lung cancer. TCRdb re-derived calls from the 5' RACE reads in MiXCR, one entry per CDR3 protein. The sample has 95,000 to 130,000 distinct CDR3 sequences; 12% are singletons. Time point given: blood at routine non-recurrence follow-up after resection. From tumor, nontumor lung or frozen PBMC, whole RNA was taken unsorted for sequencing. The sequencing used PBMCs, collected at follow-up. The receptors shown here come from a male donor with early-stage non-small cell lung cancer.

The chain combines TRBV19 with TRBJ1-2, with D perhaps matching TRBD1 (5 bases). This CDR3 spans 16 amino acids. Germline CDR1 reads LNHDA; CDR2 reads SQIVND (reference sequence). With 6 bases removed from V and 5 bases from J, the gap between germline ends came to 22 bases. CDR3 sequence: CASSPLGGAGQYGYTF. In DNA, the CDR3 is TGTGCCAGTAGCCCCTTGGGAGGGGCGGGGCAATATGGCTACACCTTC.

A few counts support this clonotype. The CDR3 loop is CASSSPRTGTNEKLFF. In DNA form, the CDR3 reads TGTGCCAGCTCATCCCCTCGGACAGGGACGAATGAAAAACTGTTTTTT. The genes are TRBV18 and TRBJ1-4, with 8 nucleotides matching TRBD1. The CDR3 has 16 residues. The J segment lost 5 bases and the V segment lost 5 bases, leaving 10 bases of the junction unmatched. Germline values: CDR1 KGHSH, CDR2 LQKENI.

This clonotype was counted a few times. This chain joins TRBV7-9 and TRBJ2-7, with no clear D. Trimming shortened V by 4 bases and J by 0 bases, and 10 bases separated the two germline ends. CDR1 and CDR2 (germline): SEHNR, FQNEAQ (reference sequence). The length of the CDR3 is 14 residues. The CDR3 is CASSSKTSSYEQYF. CDR3 bases: TGTGCCAGCAGCTCCAAGACAAGCTCCTACGAGCAGTACTTC. The full variable domain, rest sourced from reference TRBV7-9 and TRBJ2-7, is DTGVSQNPRHKITKRGQNVTFRCDPISEHNRLYWYRQTLGQGPEFLTYFQNEAQLEKSRLLSDRFSAERPKGSFSTLEIQRTEQGDSAMYLCASSSKTSSYEQYFGPGTRLTVT.

The chain employs TRBV7-9 and TRBJ1-2; D ambiguous. This CDR3 is 15 amino acids long. The V and J ends lost 1 base and 0 bases respectively, with 9 bases between them. Germline CDR1 SEHNR, CDR2 FQNEAQ (reference sequence). The CDR3 loop is CASSLGLSSNYGYTF. CDR3 in DNA: TGTGCCAGCAGCTTAGGACTGAGCTCTAACTATGGCTACACCTTC. The full variable domain, in which reference TRBV7-9 and TRBJ1-2 provide the parts outside the CDR3, is DTGVSQNPRHKITKRGQNVTFRCDPISEHNRLYWYRQTLGQGPEFLTYFQNEAQLEKSRLLSDRFSAERPKGSFSTLEIQRTEQGDSAMYLCASSLGLSSNYGYTFGSGTRLTVV.

This clonotype was found many times. CDR3 residues: CASSPGQGLSSNQPQHF. CDR3 DNA: TGTGCCAGCAGCCCGGGACAGGGACTCTCTAGCAATCAGCCCCAGCATTTT. The rearrangement uses TRBV6-5 and TRBJ1-5; TRBD1 aligns across 9 bases. From germline, CDR1 is MNHEY and CDR2 SVGAGI. With 6 bases clipped from V and 0 bases from J, the junction kept 9 bases outside the gene matches. The CDR3 contains 17 residues.

This rearrangement joins TRBV3-1 to TRBJ2-7; D not certain. Germline V CDR1 and CDR2: LGHDT, YNNKEL (reference sequence). The V and J ends lost 5 bases and 2 bases respectively, with 7 bases between them. The CDR3 sequence is 12 residues long. CDR3 nucleotides: TGTGCCAGCAGCTCGAGGCCCTACGAGCAGTACTTC. This sequence encodes CASSSRPYEQYF.

The table lists this clonotype with a few counts. Sequence at one end of the junction differs from germline and may be a read error. The V call is TRBV20-1, the J call TRBJ1-1; the match to TRBD1 covers 8 bases. Germline assignment: CDR1 DFQATT and CDR2 SNEGSKA (reference sequence). The length of the CDR3 is 15 residues. CDR3 region: CSARDIRQGNAEAFF. DNA for the CDR3: TGCAGTGCTAGAGATATTAGACAGGGGAACGCTGAAGCTTTCTTT.

This clonotype was counted a few times. V is TRBV10-1 and J is TRBJ2-5, with D maybe TRBD1 (6 bases). The CDR3 contains 13 residues. Trimming pared 8 bases from V and 5 bases from J, leaving 15 bases between. Germline V lookup: CDR1 WNHNN, CDR2 SYGVQD (reference sequence). The CDR3 is CASLPQGAETQYF. The CDR3 nucleotides are TGCGCCAGCTTACCACAGGGTGCGGAGACCCAGTACTTC.

Written as DNA, the CDR3 is TGCGCCAGCAGCTTTTCTCGGGACTCACCCCTCCACTTT. Translated: CASSFSRDSPLHF. V usage is TRBV5-1 and J usage is TRBJ1-6; the D gene is possibly TRBD1 (5 bases). The CDR3 runs 13 residues. CDR1 is SGHRS and CDR2 is YFSETQ in the germline V gene. V lost 2 bases and J lost 10, with 10 bases in between.

This clonotype was found a few times. J is TRBJ1-4 and V is TRBV29-1; 8 bases are a match to TRBD1. This CDR3 comprises 12 residues. The V gene's germline CDR1 is SQVTM and CDR2 ANQGSEA. The ends lost 7 bases at V and 8 bases at J; junction bases unmatched: 6. The CDR3 protein is CSAAGGQEKLFF. In DNA, the CDR3 is TGCAGCGCTGCAGGGGGCCAAGAAAAACTGTTTTTT.

This clonotype was counted between two and nine times. The J gene is TRBJ2-3, the V gene TRBV7-9, with D perhaps TRBD1 (5 bases). V was trimmed by 5 bases and J by 0 bases, leaving 15 bases between them. Looked up from germline, CDR1 is SEHNR and CDR2 is FQNEAQ (reference sequence). This CDR3 comprises 16 residues. CDR3 coding DNA: TGTGCCAGCAGCCCCGACAGCGTTTCTAGCACAGATACGCAGTATTTT. It encodes CASSPDSVSSTDTQYF.

V usage is TRBV7-2 and J usage is TRBJ2-1; the D is unclear. The CDR3 totals 14 residues. Germline lookup yields CDR1 SGHTA and CDR2 FQGNSA. V shed 0 bases and J shed 6 bases, with 9 bases lying between them. CDR3 DNA sequence: TGTGCCAGCAGCTTAGCGCACCTTCCCAATGAGCAGTTCTTC. It specifies CASSLAHLPNEQFF.

This clonotype was observed a handful of times. This sequence joins TRBV6-2 or TRBV6-3 and TRBJ1-1, with D hard to call. Germline V gene data show CDR1 as MNHEY and CDR2 as SVGEGT. Deletions cut 0 bases from V and 3 bases from J, with 11 bases between. The CDR3 runs to 15 residues. The CDR3 here is CASSYSLGIYTEAFF. CDR3 in DNA: TGTGCCAGCAGTTACTCGCTCGGCATATACACTGAAGCTTTCTTT.

The chain is built from TRBV10-3 and TRBJ2-7; 10 bases are a match to TRBD1. The CDR3 runs to 15 residues. With V trimmed by 2 bases and J by 1 base, 2 bases remained unmatched. Germline V gene sequence: CDR1 ENHRY, CDR2 SYGVKD. CDR3 in DNA: TGTGCCATCAGTGAGGGGACAGGGGTTTCCTACGAGCAGTACTTC. It translates to CAISEGTGVSYEQYF.

Only a few counts were recorded for this clonotype. The rearrangement links TRBV12-3 or TRBV12-4 to TRBJ2-5, with TRBD2 matching over 8 bases. The CDR3 extends over 16 amino acids. Unmatched junction bases numbered 11, after V lost 3 bases and J lost 5 bases. CDR3 residues: CASSFPGGGLRETQYF. CDR3 DNA: TGTGCCAGCAGTTTTCCGGGCGGGGGGCTGCGGGAGACCCAGTACTTC.

This clonotype was detected only a few times. The chain combines TRBV6-1 with TRBJ2-7; 10 bases map to TRBD1. In germline, CDR1 is MNHNS, CDR2 SASEGT. The CDR3 is made up of 15 amino acids. The V and J ends lost 6 bases and 6 bases, in that order; junction bases with no gene match: 11. DNA for the CDR3: TGTGCCAGCAGACTACCGGGACAGGGGATCGGCGAGCAGTACTTC. Its protein is CASRLPGQGIGEQYF.

CDR3 loop: CASSLVPRTGTISEAFF. CDR3 in DNA: TGTGCCAGCAGCTTAGTCCCGCGGACAGGGACGATATCTGAAGCTTTCTTT. V gene TRBV11-2 combines with J gene TRBJ1-1; TRBD1 agrees at 8 bases. This CDR3 spans 17 amino acids. J gave up 6 bases and V 1 base, and 13 bases lay outside the gene matches. The V gene's germline CDR1 is SGHAT and CDR2 FQNNGV.

This clonotype was detected a few times. The chain couples TRBV5-1 to TRBJ2-3; TRBD1 matches at 12 bases. Germline CDR1 SGHRS, CDR2 YFSETQ. J gave up 4 bases and V 2 bases, and 2 bases lay outside the gene matches. This CDR3 contains 15 residues. The CDR3 bases are TGCGCCAGCAGCTTCGGGACAGGGGGCGCAGATACGCAGTATTTT. It encodes CASSFGTGGADTQYF.

The rearrangement links TRBV5-1 to TRBJ1-4; 7 bases are shared with TRBD1. Unmatched junction bases numbered 4, after V lost 4 bases and J lost 4 bases. Looked up from germline, CDR1 is SGHRS and CDR2 is YFSETQ. CDR3 length: 14 residues. The CDR3 is CASSLTGNNEKLFF. The CDR3 coding sequence is TGCGCCAGCAGCCTGACAGGGAATAATGAAAAACTGTTTTTT.

This clonotype came up many times. The V and J genes are TRBV11-2 and TRBJ2-3; D not resolved. Trimming took 6 bases from V and 1 from J, leaving 11 bases between them. The CDR3 has 14 amino acids. Germline V gene sequence: CDR1 SGHAT, CDR2 FQNNGV. The CDR3 nucleotides read TGTGCCAGCAGACCACCTTTTCGCACAGATACGCAGTATTTT. This gives the protein CASRPPFRTDTQYF. Variable domain in full (rest from reference TRBV11-2 and TRBJ2-3): EAGVAQSPRYKIIEKRQSVAFWCNPISGHATLYWYQQILGQGPKLLIQFQNNGVVDDSQLPKDRFSAERLKGVDSTLKIQPAKLEDSAVYLCASRPPFRTDTQYFGPGTRLTVL.

This clonotype was detected many times. This chain connects TRBV20-1 to TRBJ1-1; D unclear. The germline gives CDR1 DFQATT, CDR2 SNEGSKA (reference sequence). Trimming left V 6 bases short and J 1 base short, with 15 bases between. This CDR3 is built from 14 residues. The CDR3 sequence: CSAPRGQWNTEAFF. The CDR3 coding sequence is TGCAGTGCCCCGAGAGGTCAATGGAACACTGAAGCTTTCTTT.

This clonotype was recorded at least ten times. The genes are TRBV9 and TRBJ2-4; D may be TRBD1 or TRBD2 (5 bases each). CDR3 length: 16 residues. Per germline, CDR1 SGDLS and CDR2 YYNGEE. V shed 2 bases and J shed 5 bases, with 17 bases lying between them. Written as DNA, the CDR3 is TGTGCCAGCAGCGTTACTAGTCTGGGGGACGAAAACATTCAGTACTTC. This translates into CASSVTSLGDENIQYF.

The V gene is TRBV4-2, the J gene TRBJ1-6, with 7 nucleotides matching TRBD1. This CDR3 contains 19 residues. J lost 0 bases, V lost 0 bases, and 8 bases had no gene match. Germline CDR1 LGHNA, CDR2 YNFKEQ. In DNA, the CDR3 is TGTGCCAGCAGCCAAGATAAGACAGGGCGAGGCTCCTATAATTCACCCCTCCACTTT. This translates into CASSQDKTGRGSYNSPLHF.